The sequence of this T cell receptor beta chain was determined in a study of a mutant IDH1 vaccine in newly diagnosed glioma. Clones were sequenced by immunoSEQ multiplex PCR, and TCRdb holds only the in-frame ones, with some missing. The sample lists about 36,000 clones, about four fifths occurring once. This CDR3 contains 15 residues. After removal of 8 bases from V and 3 bases from J, the junction contained 5 bases not matched to a gene. Germline loops: CDR1 LNHDA, CDR2 SQIVND (reference sequence). Time point defined: week 11, during vaccination. Vaccination comprised doses that each held 300 ug of mutant IDH1 20-mer peptide, plus topical imiquimod. Remarks on this clone: Its antigen is undetermined.

The specimen was peripheral blood mononuclear cells (PBMCs), collected from a glioma patient whose treatment included an IDH1 peptide vaccine. The clonotype was recovered from a woman aged 25-40 years with glioma. Some clones in this sample may be carry-over from other donors' samples. This chain connects TRBV19 to TRBJ2-3, with TRBD2 matching 13 bases. The CDR3 nucleotides are TGTGCCAGTGCTGGGACTAGCGGGATGACAGATACGCAGTATTTT. This gives the protein CASAGTSGMTDTQYF.